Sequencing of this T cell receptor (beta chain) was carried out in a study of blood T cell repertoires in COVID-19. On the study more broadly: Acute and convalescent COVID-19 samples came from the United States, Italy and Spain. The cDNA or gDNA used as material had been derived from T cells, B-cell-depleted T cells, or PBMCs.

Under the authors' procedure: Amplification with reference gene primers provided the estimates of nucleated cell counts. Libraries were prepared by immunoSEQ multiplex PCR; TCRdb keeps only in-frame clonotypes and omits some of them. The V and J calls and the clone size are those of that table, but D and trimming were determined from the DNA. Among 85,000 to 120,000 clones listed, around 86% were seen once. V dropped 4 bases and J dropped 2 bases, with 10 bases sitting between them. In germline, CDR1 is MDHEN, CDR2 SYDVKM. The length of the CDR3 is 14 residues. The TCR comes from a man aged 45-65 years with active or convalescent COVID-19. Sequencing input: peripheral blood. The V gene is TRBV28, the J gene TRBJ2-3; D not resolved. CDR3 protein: CASSSDTVTDTQYF. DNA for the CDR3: TGTGCCAGCAGTTCAGACACCGTCACAGATACGCAGTATTTT.